A single sample is the source of the 14 T cell receptor beta chains below, sequenced in a study of blood T cells in healthy people across ages. A second PCR, run for roughly 7 to 12 cycles, used a sample-barcoded 5' primer plus a J-beta primer mix. TCRdb re-analysed the 5' RACE reads in MiXCR, keeping a single row per CDR3 protein. The sample contains around 1,700,000 distinct CDR3 sequences, 28% of which appear only once. The sample comprised blood. The receptor set was obtained from a woman aged 25 to 39 in good health.

This chain uses TRBV20-1 with TRBJ2-1; TRBD2 matches at 8 bases. This CDR3 contains 19 residues. J gave up 2 bases and V 3 bases, and 18 bases lay outside the gene matches. Germline V CDR1 and CDR2: DFQATT, SNEGSKA (reference sequence). In DNA, the CDR3 is TGCAGTGCTAGGCCCCACCGCCTGATAGCGGGGAGTCCCTACAATGAGCAGTTCTTC. Protein product: CSARPHRLIAGSPYNEQFF.

The chain couples TRBV10-3 to TRBJ2-1; TRBD2 aligns across 7 bases. The V segment lost 0 bases and the J segment 8 bases; nucleotides outside the gene matches: 7. The germline V gene has CDR1 ENHRY and CDR2 SYGVKD. This CDR3 is built from 15 residues. The CDR3 DNA is TGTGCCATCAGTGAGTCGGGGGGGAGAGGCGATGAGCAGTTCTTC. This sequence encodes CAISESGGRGDEQFF.

This clonotype has just a few counts. This sequence joins TRBV6-1 and TRBJ2-1; possibly TRBD2 for D (5 bases). Germline CDR1 reads MNHNS; CDR2 reads SASEGT. Trimming stripped 3 bases from V and 2 bases from J, with 14 bases between. This CDR3 spans 16 amino acids. The CDR3 nucleotides are TGTGCCAGCAGTGACTTCCTAGCAGAGCCCTACAATGAGCAGTTCTTC. This codes for CASSDFLAEPYNEQFF.

This clonotype was observed a few times. This sequence joins TRBV19 and TRBJ2-7; D is ambiguous. The germline gives CDR1 LNHDA, CDR2 SQIVND (reference sequence). CDR3 length: 14 residues. V lost 1 base and J lost 0, with 7 bases in between. The CDR3 is CASSIAESSYEQYF. CDR3 DNA sequence: TGTGCCAGTAGTATAGCCGAGAGCTCCTACGAGCAGTACTTC.

The chain has TRBV20-1 and TRBJ2-1; the match to TRBD2 covers 12 bases. There are 19 residues in the CDR3. With V trimmed by 0 bases and J by 0 bases, 9 bases remained unmatched. Germline lookup yields CDR1 DFQATT and CDR2 SNEGSKA (reference sequence). The CDR3: CSARDPGLAGPSSYNEQFF. The CDR3 region has the DNA TGCAGTGCTAGAGATCCCGGACTAGCGGGGCCTAGCTCCTACAATGAGCAGTTCTTC.

This clonotype showed up just a few times. This sequence joins TRBV13 and TRBJ2-3; D remains ambiguous. From germline, CDR1 is PRHDT and CDR2 FYEKMQ (reference sequence). V lost 5 bases and J lost 2, with 11 bases in between. The CDR3 runs 14 residues. CDR3 sequence (DNA): TGTGCCAGCAGCCCAAGGGTTGTCACAGATACGCAGTATTTT. It yields the protein CASSPRVVTDTQYF.

This clonotype was observed many times. This rearrangement joins TRBV29-1 to TRBJ1-4; 8 bases fit TRBD1. This CDR3 comprises 13 residues. The trim removed 5 bases at V and 6 bases at J, leaving 5 bases unmatched. Germline assignment: CDR1 SQVTM and CDR2 ANQGSEA. CDR3 region: CSVTGGGDEKLFF. The DNA of the CDR3 is TGCAGCGTTACAGGGGGGGGAGATGAAAAACTGTTTTTT. Combining the CDR3 with reference TRBV29-1 and TRBJ1-4 gives the whole variable domain SAVISQKPSRDICQRGTSLTIQCQVDSQVTMMFWYRQQPGQSLTLIATANQGSEATYESGFVIDKFPISRPNLTFSTLTVSNMSPEDSSIYLCSVTGGGDEKLFFGSGTQLSVL.

This clonotype turned up a few times. The rearrangement joins TRBV18 to TRBJ2-7; D is unclear. The CDR3 sequence is 13 residues long. Germline V gene lookup returns CDR1 KGHSH and CDR2 LQKENI. V gave up 6 bases and J gave up 4 bases, with 13 bases separating them. CDR3 sequence (DNA): TGTGCCAGCTCCTCCAATACAGAATACGAGCAGTACTTC. This codes for CASSSNTEYEQYF.

This clonotype was seen more than once but under ten times. The gene calls are TRBV20-1 and TRBJ2-7; 12 bases map to TRBD2. The germline V gene encodes CDR1 DFQATT and CDR2 SNEGSKA (reference sequence). The CDR3 has 15 residues. The junction had 9 bases not matched to a gene; V was cut back by 5 bases and J by 4 bases. As DNA, the CDR3 is TGCAGTGCTGATTCTAACCTAGCGGGGGGGTACGAGCAGTACTTC. Protein: CSADSNLAGGYEQYF.

This clonotype was found a few times. A much more abundant neighbour one base away suggests this may be a read error. This rearrangement joins TRBV3-1 to TRBJ1-2; the D is unclear. The CDR3 is 16 amino acids. Germline-derived CDR1 and CDR2 are LGHDT and YNNKEL (reference sequence). Trimming left V 5 bases short and J 2 bases short, with 18 bases between. This CDR3 is CASSSGFDWANYGYTF. The DNA for the CDR3 is TGTGCCAGCAGCAGTGGGTTCGACTGGGCCAACTATGGCTACACCTTC.

The chain couples TRBV10-2 to TRBJ2-1; D possibly corresponds to TRBD2 (6 bases). This CDR3 is 13 amino acids long. The germline V gene has CDR1 WSHSY and CDR2 SAAADI. The V gene lost 2 bases and the J gene lost 9 bases, with 11 bases spanning the gap. CDR3 in DNA: TGCGCCAGCAGTGAGGCGGGGTACCTTGAGCAGTTCTTC. Translated: CASSEAGYLEQFF.

As concerns this clonotype: At one of its ends the junction is not consistent with the germline gene, which may arise from a read error. The chain joins TRBV6-5 to TRBJ2-5; 7 nucleotides match TRBD1. The CDR3 is made up of 12 amino acids. Germline-derived CDR1 and CDR2 are MNHEY and SVGAGI. The CDR3 DNA sequence: TGTGCCAGCGGGGACAGAAGAGAGACCCAGCACTTC. It encodes CASGDRRETQHF.

J is TRBJ2-3 and V is TRBV12-3 or TRBV12-4, with D tentatively TRBD2 (7 bases). Trimming cost V 10 bases and J 13 bases, with 30 bases left between them. CDR3 length: 15 amino acids. In DNA form, the CDR3 reads TGTGCCATCGGGGAGGGGGGTACACAGATACGCCCTAAGTATTTT. Protein sequence: CAIGEGGTQIRPKYF.

The chain has TRBV12-1 and TRBJ1-2. TRBV12-1 is described as a pseudogene. The CDR3 has 13 residues. The DNA for the CDR3 is TGTGCCAGCAGCTTTGGAAAGAGTGGGGTCGGCAACTTC. This encodes CASSFGKSGVGNF.